This T cell receptor (beta chain) was identified in a study of T cell responses to AZD1222 COVID-19 vaccine. Points from the study as a whole: Donor demographics were predominantly white British with a female majority; clonal diversity may be underestimated. It was only after the peak T cell response that any repertoires were sampled.

The CDR3 is made up of 13 amino acids. CDR1 is MNHEY and CDR2 is SVGAGI in the germline V gene. Trimming removed 8 bases at V and 4 bases at J, with 13 bases between. Second-dose intervals near 4 or 12 weeks were combined. The assay was immunoSEQ multiplex PCR, and TCRdb's table has in-frame clones only and misses some. Altogether about 79,000 clones are present, roughly nine tenths being singletons, with the ten largest covering 25% to 35%. Comments on this clone: Its antigen is undetermined.

The J gene is TRBJ2-3, the V gene TRBV6-5; D is perhaps TRBD1 (6 bases). The sequences come from peripheral blood, collected 28 days after the second AZD1222 dose. The receptor was isolated from an adult who received the AZD1222 COVID-19 vaccine. The CDR3 region has the DNA TGTGCCAGCCGGGGCAGGGGTTCAGATACGCAGTATTTT. It yields the protein CASRGRGSDTQYF.